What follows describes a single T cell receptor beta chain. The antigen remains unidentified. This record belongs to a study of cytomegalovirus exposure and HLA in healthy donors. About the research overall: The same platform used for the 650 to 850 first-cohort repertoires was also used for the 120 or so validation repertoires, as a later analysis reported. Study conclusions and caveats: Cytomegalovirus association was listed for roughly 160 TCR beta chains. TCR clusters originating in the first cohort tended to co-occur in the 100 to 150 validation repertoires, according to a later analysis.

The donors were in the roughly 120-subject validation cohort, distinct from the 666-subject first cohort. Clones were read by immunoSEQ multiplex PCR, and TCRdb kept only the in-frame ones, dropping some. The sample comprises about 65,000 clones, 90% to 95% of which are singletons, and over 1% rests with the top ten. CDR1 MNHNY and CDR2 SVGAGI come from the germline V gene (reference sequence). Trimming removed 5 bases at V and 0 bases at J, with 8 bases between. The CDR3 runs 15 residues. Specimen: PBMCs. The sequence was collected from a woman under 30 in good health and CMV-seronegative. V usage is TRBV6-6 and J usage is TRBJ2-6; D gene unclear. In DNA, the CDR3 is TGTGCCAGCAGTCCCCCAGTCTCTGGGGCCAACGTCCTGACTTTC. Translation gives CASSPPVSGANVLTF.